The TCR beta chain under discussion was sequenced for a study of T cells in Graves' hyperthyroidism and ophthalmopathy. Study details: Peripheral blood was acquired at first diagnosis, ahead of any therapy whatsoever.

RNA transcripts yielded amplified TCR beta CDR3 regions. An initial round of RT-PCR targeting the TCR CDR3 relied on the HTBI primer set. Each CDR3 protein gets one entry after TCRdb re-called the multiplex PCR reads with MiXCR. Of 300,000 to 450,000 distinct CDR3 sequences in the sample, 11% to 15% are singletons; the top ten hold 11%. Study-level findings and limits: With a median lead of around 5.9 months before onset, the model predicted ophthalmopathy.

The definition of stable Graves' hyperthyroidism was no ophthalmopathy progression within 18 months. Those with hyperthyroidism were 18 to 65 years old, newly diagnosed, and ill for under 2 months. Notes on this clonotype: The antigen remains undetermined.

The TCR comes from a woman aged 55-70 years with Graves' hyperthyroidism. Sequencing was done on a sample of blood.

In nucleotides, the CDR3 is TGCAGTGCTAGTGATTGGGGAGAGGGCTACGAGCAGTACTTC. This encodes CSASDWGEGYEQYF. V usage is TRBV20-1 and J usage is TRBJ2-7; possibly TRBD2 for D (5 bases). The V gene's germline CDR1 is DFQATT and CDR2 SNEGSKA (reference sequence). V dropped 3 bases and J dropped 3 bases, with 15 bases sitting between them. CDR3 length equals 14 residues.